This TCR beta chain stems from a study of blood T cell repertoires in COVID-19. In the study overall: Sample material is recorded as cDNA or gDNA derived from T cells, B-cell-depleted T cells, or PBMCs.

Using immunoSEQ multiplex PCR, the repertoire was profiled, and TCRdb retains in-frame clones only, with some absent. The profile shows about 180,000 clones, roughly 81% of them singletons. The CDR3 spans 17 residues. Sequenced material: peripheral blood. The sequence was collected from a woman of 80 years or more with COVID-19, enrolled during active disease. The gene calls are TRBV21-1 and TRBJ2-1; the D segment call TRBD2 is taken from the table without a DNA check. TRBV21-1 is noted as a pseudogene. CDR3 bases: TGTGCCAGCAGCAAAGCTTCCTTAATGGGAGTTGTTGGTGAGCAGTTCTTC. Translating gives CASSKASLMGVVGEQFF.